Described below is a single TCR beta chain sequence and its context. The specificity of this receptor is unknown. Per-nucleotide qualities are absent, and no much larger clonotype sits a single base away. The time point label, as the study defines it: baseline, week 1 (first vaccination visit). In light of the paper, this sample's treatment or condition label describes: pre-vaccination baseline after standard-of-care therapy. Newly diagnosed WHO grade 3 or 4 IDH1-mutant astrocytomas showing loss of nuclear ATRX were present in the donors. The samples were drawn from NOA16, a multicentre, single-arm, open-label phase I trial in Germany that tested a mutant IDH1 peptide vaccine in humans for the first time. Blood drawn at visit V03 was used as the baseline sample for immunogenicity testing. Genomic DNA for TCRB sequencing was extracted from EDTA blood using the DNeasy Blood and Tissue Kit. This record comes from a study of a mutant IDH1 vaccine in newly diagnosed glioma (dated by TCRdb to about 2021). Looking at the study overall: Of the approximately 33 treated patients, approximately 62% were male and 37.5% were female, and a mean age of approximately 40 years was recorded. Prior to enrollment, patients had been given standard therapy consisting of radiotherapy alone, temozolomide alone, or radiochemotherapy with temozolomide, with the combination given to most patients. Peripheral blood was drawn at six visits: V03 (baseline), V05, V07, V10, V12 and V13. Longitudinal TCRB deep sequencing was performed for around 23 treated patients wherever samples were available for exploratory analyses.

V is cut by 3 bases and J by 0 bases, and the space between the germline ends is 14 bases. Reading from cysteine to phenylalanine, the CDR3 counts 17 amino acids. The sequence is cut down to CDR3 DNA, 51 bases in frame from base 1. The germline V gene encodes CDR1 MGHRA and CDR2 YSYEKL. The library was made by the immunoSEQ multiplex PCR assay. The hsTCRB Kit was used according to the manufacturer's protocol to amplify rearranged TCR beta chain sequences. Sequencing of TCRB libraries was carried out on an Illumina MiSeq. Per the source publication's procedure: The proprietary platform of the kit vendor was used for demultiplexing, trimming and gene mapping. TCRdb's version of the immuneACCESS table is confined to in-frame rearrangements and falls short of the full clone set. An unresolved V gene accounts for under half of the shortfall where checked; the remainder is of unknown origin. V and J calls and clone size come straight from that table; D and trimming were deduced from the DNA. Present in this sample are fewer than 85,000 clones, 70% to 90% of which were seen just once. The ten largest clones add up to about 3% of the sample.

Summary of the overall study and its limitations: Immune responses induced by the vaccine were seen in approximately 92% of patients across multiple MHC alleles. The authors stated that sample limitations prevented analyses of patient blood samples from being reproduced. Pseudoprogression appeared unrelated to alterations in the top peripheral T cell clonotypes detected by TCRB sequencing. PBMC samples for TCRB deep sequencing were selected based on availability.

Sequencing was performed on PBMCs, taken from a glioma patient treated with radiotherapy, temozolomide or both. The clonotype originates from a man aged 30-40 years with glioma. Recombination linked TRBV4-1 to TRBJ1-4; 5 matching bases give a weak D call of TRBD1. The nucleotides are TGCGCCAGCAGCCACCCAGGGTTCGGAGCAACTAATGAAAAACTGTTTTTT. Its translation is CASSHPGFGATNEKLFF.